The clone carrying this T cell receptor beta chain showed up just a few times. As yet, its antigen is unknown. The data originate from a study of T cells in Graves' hyperthyroidism and ophthalmopathy. Study-wide results and caveats: In blood, most of the thyroid clonotypes expanded above 0.001 were also present.

It was RNA transcripts that yielded the amplified TCR beta CDR3 regions. The primer set for the first-round RT-PCR of the TCR CDR3 was HTBI. TCRdb reprocessed the multiplex PCR reads via MiXCR and lists one record per CDR3 protein. The top ten clones hold about 12% of a sample with approximately 430,000 distinct CDR3 sequences, roughly 14% of them seen once. The CDR3 totals 15 residues. The V segment lost 5 bases and the J segment 5 bases; nucleotides outside the gene matches: 9. Looked up from germline, CDR1 is SGHAT and CDR2 is FQNNGV. The chain joins TRBV11-2 to TRBJ2-5; 9 bases align to TRBD1. The material sequenced was blood. This sequence originates from a man younger than 35 with Graves' ophthalmopathy. The CDR3 DNA is TGTGCCAGCAGCGCCCGGACAGGGGAGGGGGAGACCCAGTACTTC. This encodes CASSARTGEGETQYF. Drawing the rest from reference TRBV11-2 and TRBJ2-5, the complete variable domain is EAGVAQSPRYKIIEKRQSVAFWCNPISGHATLYWYQQILGQGPKLLIQFQNNGVVDDSQLPKDRFSAERLKGVDSTLKIQPAKLEDSAVYLCASSARTGEGETQYFGPGTRLLVL.